This TCR beta chain was obtained from a study of shared clonotypes between healthy human individuals. A remark on this clone: What it recognizes is unknown.

CDR1 and CDR2 (germline): SGHTA, FQGNSA. The CDR3 consists of 15 residues. After removal of 3 bases from V and 5 bases from J, the junction contained 7 bases not matched to a gene. General study findings and limits: Despite large depth, sorted-subset datasets appeared incompletely sequenced.

For each subset, genomic DNA was distributed in equal portions over several immunoSEQ plates. Profiling relied on immunoSEQ multiplex PCR, and the TCRdb table lists in-frame clones only, not all of them. The table shows about 980,000 clones, with more than 75% occurring only once. The origin of this receptor is a man between 18 and 29 years old in good health. The rearrangement joins TRBV7-2 to TRBJ2-5, with 9 bases that match TRBD1. Sequencing input: memory CD4+ T cells sorted from blood. The subset was: CD45RA-negative fraction. CDR3 in DNA: TGTGCCAGCAGCTTGGGACAGGGATTTGTGGAGACCCAGTACTTC. Protein: CASSLGQGFVETQYF.